The next 17 T cell receptor beta chains were all read from a single sample in a study of cytomegalovirus exposure and HLA in healthy donors. The protocol was immunoSEQ multiplex PCR, while the TCRdb copy is restricted to in-frame clones and leaves out a portion. The data contain some 150,000 clones, about 88% of them singletons. Sequencing was carried out using PBMCs. The receptors shown here come from a man aged 18 to 29 in good health and CMV-seronegative.

The chain recombines TRBV10-1 with TRBJ2-5, with a weak D call TRBD1 (6 bases). V was shortened by 4 bases and J by 2 bases, with 8 bases between the two germline ends. In germline, CDR1 is WNHNN, CDR2 SYGVQD (reference sequence). This CDR3 has 13 residues. CDR3 DNA: TGCGCCAGCAGTGGACAGGTTCAAGAGACCCAGTACTTC. Its protein is CASSGQVQETQYF.

V is TRBV19 and J is TRBJ2-1, with D tentatively TRBD1 (5 bases). Deletions cut 3 bases from V and 0 bases from J, with 9 bases between. Per the germline V gene, CDR1 is LNHDA and CDR2 is SQIVND (reference sequence). There are 15 residues in the CDR3. The CDR3 region is CASSMGRSSYNEQFF. The CDR3 DNA follows: TGTGCCAGTAGTATGGGGCGGAGCTCCTACAATGAGCAGTTCTTC.

V and J are TRBV27 and TRBJ1-2, with TRBD1 matching over 7 bases. Germline loops: CDR1 MNHEY, CDR2 SMNVEV (reference sequence). This CDR3 comprises 16 residues. J gave up 6 bases and V 4 bases, and 14 bases lay outside the gene matches. The chain's CDR3 is CASSSTYRGKNHGYTF. The DNA of the CDR3 is TGTGCCAGCAGTTCCACCTACAGGGGCAAGAACCATGGCTACACCTTC.

The chain recombines TRBV28 with TRBJ1-5, with D possibly TRBD1 on 6 matching bases. The CDR3 has 15 residues. V was clipped by 6 bases and J by 2 bases, with 14 bases between them. CDR1 and CDR2 (germline): MDHEN, SYDVKM. The CDR3 here is CASSLGQLGNQPQHF. DNA of the CDR3: TGTGCCAGCAGCCTCGGACAGCTCGGCAATCAGCCCCAGCATTTT.

V is TRBV28 and J is TRBJ1-1, with D hard to call. V lost 5 bases to trimming and J lost 2 bases, with 12 bases between them. Per germline, CDR1 MDHEN and CDR2 SYDVKM. This CDR3 has 14 residues. The CDR3 sequence is CASSGNSYNTEAFF. The CDR3 nucleotides are TGTGCCAGCAGTGGTAACAGTTACAACACTGAAGCTTTCTTT.

V gene TRBV28 combines with J gene TRBJ1-2; the D gene is possibly TRBD1 (6 bases). Germline loops: CDR1 MDHEN, CDR2 SYDVKM. The CDR3 covers 19 residues. Between the trimmed V and J ends, which lost 4 bases and 7 bases, there was a span of 31 bases. CDR3 sequence (DNA): TGTGCCAGCAGTTCGTTTATGACAGGTCTTGGAATATCATCGGGTGGCTACACCTTC. As protein: CASSSFMTGLGISSGGYTF.

The chain links TRBV10-3 to TRBJ1-1; tentatively, D is TRBD1 (6 bases). Germline V gene lookup returns CDR1 ENHRY and CDR2 SYGVKD. Trimming removed 0 bases from V and 1 base from J, with 12 bases in between. The CDR3 covers 16 residues. The chain's CDR3 is CAISESTGSQNTEAFF. In DNA form, the CDR3 reads TGTGCCATCAGTGAGTCGACAGGATCCCAGAACACTGAAGCTTTCTTT.

This clone has a handful of counts. The genes are TRBV19 and TRBJ1-1, with unresolved D. Trimming took off 4 bases at V and 8 bases at J, with 8 bases between the two ends. The CDR3 runs to 11 residues. From germline, CDR1 is LNHDA and CDR2 SQIVND (reference sequence). CDR3 protein: CASSRNGEAFF. The CDR3, as DNA: TGTGCCAGTAGTAGGAACGGGGAAGCTTTCTTT.

The chain uses TRBV1 and TRBJ2-5; TRBD1, the table's D call, lacks a check against the DNA. TRBV1 is a recognized pseudogene. The CDR3 is 15 amino acids. The CDR3 region has the DNA TGCACCAGCAGCCAAGGGGGACGGACAGAAGAGACCCAGTACTTC. Translated, it gives CTSSQGGRTEETQYF.

The gene calls are TRBV25-1 and TRBJ2-7; 9 bases line up with TRBD1. Germline V gene lookup returns CDR1 MGHDK and CDR2 SYGVNS. The CDR3 contains 15 residues. V lost 2 bases, J lost 2 bases, and 4 bases stayed unmatched. DNA of the CDR3: TGTGCCAGCAGTGAAGGGACAGGGCTTGCCTACGAGCAGTACTTC. As protein: CASSEGTGLAYEQYF.

The chain has TRBV19 and TRBJ1-5; the D gene is possibly TRBD1 (6 bases). V gave up 6 bases and J gave up 4 bases, with 13 bases separating them. The length of the CDR3 is 14 residues. Looked up from germline, CDR1 is LNHDA and CDR2 is SQIVND (reference sequence). CDR3 in amino acids: CASRTGQSNQPQHF. In DNA form, the CDR3 reads TGTGCCAGTAGAACCGGACAGTCGAATCAGCCCCAGCATTTT. Combining the CDR3 with reference TRBV19 and TRBJ1-5 gives the whole variable domain DGGITQSPKYLFRKEGQNVTLSCEQNLNHDAMYWYRQDPGQGLRLIYYSQIVNDFQKGDIAEGYSVSREKKESFPLTVTSAQKNPTAFYLCASRTGQSNQPQHFGDGTRLSIL.

This clone appeared once. The rearrangement uses TRBV28 and TRBJ1-2; 9 nucleotides line up with TRBD1. J was trimmed by 2 bases and V by 6 bases; bases with no gene match: 7. CDR1 is MDHEN and CDR2 is SYDVKM in the germline V gene. The CDR3 is 15 amino acids. CDR3 nucleotide sequence: TGTGCCAGCAGCAGACCCGGGACAGGGAACTATGGCTACACCTTC. Translating gives CASSRPGTGNYGYTF.

The chain has TRBV29-1 and TRBJ2-7; D possibly corresponds to TRBD1 (5 bases). Trimming shortened V by 3 bases and J by 5 bases, and 11 bases separated the two germline ends. This CDR3 has 12 residues. Germline values: CDR1 SQVTM, CDR2 ANQGSEA. CDR3 region: CSVDEQGNEQYF. Written as DNA, the CDR3 is TGCAGCGTTGATGAGCAGGGAAACGAGCAGTACTTC.

The chain recombines TRBV25-1 with TRBJ1-4; TRBD1 matches at 9 bases. In germline, CDR1 is MGHDK, CDR2 SYGVNS. CDR3 size: 15 residues. V shed 4 bases, J shed 8 bases, and the junction held 8 bases outside the gene matches. The CDR3, as DNA: TGTGCCAGCAGTGGAACAGGGGGCATACGGGAAAAACTGTTTTTT. Protein product: CASSGTGGIREKLFF.

The chain has TRBV27 and TRBJ2-3; 12 bases line up with TRBD1. CDR1 and CDR2 from the germline V gene are MNHEY and SMNVEV (reference sequence). The CDR3 length is 16 residues. Unmatched junction bases numbered 11, after V lost 8 bases and J lost 5 bases. The CDR3: CASRTPGQGAKDTQYF. The CDR3 DNA reads as TGTGCCAGCCGGACCCCGGGACAGGGGGCAAAAGATACGCAGTATTTT.

The CDR3 region is CASNSGSYNEQFF. The CDR3 DNA sequence: TGTGCCAGCAACAGCGGGAGCTACAATGAGCAGTTCTTC. The genes are TRBV2 and TRBJ2-1, with 8 bases lining up with TRBD2. The CDR3 is 13 amino acids. The trim removed 7 bases at V and 3 bases at J, leaving 2 bases unmatched. Germline values: CDR1 SNHLY, CDR2 FYNNEI.

The chain uses TRBV10-3 and TRBJ2-7; possible D gene TRBD1, 6 bases. In germline, CDR1 is ENHRY, CDR2 SYGVKD. V lost 5 bases to trimming and J lost 9 bases, with 17 bases between them. This CDR3 contains 13 residues. The CDR3: CAISSEGTQRQYV. The DNA of the CDR3 is TGTGCCATCAGTTCTGAAGGGACACAGCGGCAGTACGTC.